This T cell receptor (beta chain) was observed in a study of blood T cells in healthy people across ages. Study-wide points: Getting older went along with TCR beta diversity per million T cells dropping roughly linearly.

Through a sample-barcoded 5' primer and a J-beta primer mix, a second PCR was run for roughly 6 to 12 cycles. TCRdb independently ran MiXCR on the 5' RACE reads; one entry per CDR3 protein. This table holds some 890,000 distinct CDR3 sequences, 25% to 35% found once. This clonotype showed up just a few times. Its antigen is unidentified. Germline values: CDR1 LGHNA, CDR2 YSLEER. Trimming stripped 0 bases from V and 1 base from J, with 7 bases between. The CDR3 covers 15 residues. Separately, the same data were catalogued under a study of T cells of mothers and their children. That publication notes: The study sampled a few healthy Caucasian mothers and their six children.

The chain combines TRBV4-3 with TRBJ1-5; D is undetermined. The sequenced material came from blood. This clonotype originated in a middle-aged woman in good health. The CDR3 sequence is CASSQDSRSNQPQHF. The CDR3, as DNA: TGCGCCAGCAGCCAAGACAGCAGGAGCAATCAGCCCCAGCATTTT.